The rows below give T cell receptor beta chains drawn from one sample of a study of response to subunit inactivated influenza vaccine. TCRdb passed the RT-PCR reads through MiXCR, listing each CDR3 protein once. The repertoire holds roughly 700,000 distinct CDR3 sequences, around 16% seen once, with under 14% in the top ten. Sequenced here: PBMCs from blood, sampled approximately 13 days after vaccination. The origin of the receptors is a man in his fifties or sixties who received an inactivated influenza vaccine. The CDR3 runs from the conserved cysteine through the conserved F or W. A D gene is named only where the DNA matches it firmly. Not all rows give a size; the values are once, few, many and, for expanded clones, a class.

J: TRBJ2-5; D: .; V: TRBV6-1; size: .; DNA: TGTGCCAGCAGTGTCCGAGGGGCGAGGGAGACCCAGTACTTC; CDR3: CASSVRGARETQYF
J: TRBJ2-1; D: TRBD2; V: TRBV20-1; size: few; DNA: TGCAGTGCGGGGGACTATTTCCCCTACAATGAGCAGTTCTTC; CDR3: CSAGDYFPYNEQFF
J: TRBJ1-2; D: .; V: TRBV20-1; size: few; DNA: TGCAGTGCTAGTGGGGGGGCCTATGGCTACACCTTC; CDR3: CSASGGAYGYTF
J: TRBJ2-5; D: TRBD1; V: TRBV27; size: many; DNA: TGTGCCAGCAGTTTAAGGGACAGCCAAGAGACCCAGTACTTC; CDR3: CASSLRDSQETQYF
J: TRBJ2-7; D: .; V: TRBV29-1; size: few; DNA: TGCAGCGTTGCGGCGGTGCTCTCCTACGAGCAGTACTTC; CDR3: CSVAAVLSYEQYF
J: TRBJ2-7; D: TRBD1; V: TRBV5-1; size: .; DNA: TGCGCCAGCAGCGCACGGGGACAGGGGAGCGGCGAGCAGTACTTC; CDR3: CASSARGQGSGEQYF
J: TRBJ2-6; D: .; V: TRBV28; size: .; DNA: TGTGCCAGCAGCTCCAGGCTAACCGGGGCCAACGTCCTGACTTTC; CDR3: CASSSRLTGANVLTF
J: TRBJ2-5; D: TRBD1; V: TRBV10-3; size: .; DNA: TGTGCCATCAGTGAGACGGGACAGCCAGGGGAGACCCAGTACTTC; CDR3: CAISETGQPGETQYF
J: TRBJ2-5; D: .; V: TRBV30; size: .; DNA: TGTGCCTGGAGCCCTCTCGTCGGGGGCCGGGAGACCCAGTACTTC; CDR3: CAWSPLVGGRETQYF
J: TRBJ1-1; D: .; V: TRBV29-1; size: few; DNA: TGCAGCGTTGACCGACAGAGAAACACTGAAGCTTTCTTT; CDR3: CSVDRQRNTEAFF
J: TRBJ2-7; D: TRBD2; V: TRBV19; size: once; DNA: TGTGCCAGTAGCCCTAGCGGGCTCTACTCCTACGAGCAGTACTTC; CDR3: CASSPSGLYSYEQYF
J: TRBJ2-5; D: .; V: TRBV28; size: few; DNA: TGTGCCAGCAGTCGGACCGGGACTCAGCAAGAGACCCAGTACTTC; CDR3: CASSRTGTQQETQYF
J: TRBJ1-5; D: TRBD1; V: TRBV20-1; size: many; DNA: TGCAGTGCTAGAGGGACAGGAATACAGCCCCAGCATTTT; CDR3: CSARGTGIQPQHF
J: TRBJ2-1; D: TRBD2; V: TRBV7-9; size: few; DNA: TGTGCCAGCAGTTCTCCGAGGCTAGCGGGGGACAATGAGCAGTTCTTC; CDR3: CASSSPRLAGDNEQFF
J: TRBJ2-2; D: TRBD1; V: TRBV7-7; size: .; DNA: TGTGCTAGCAGCACAACGACAGGGGATTTGGCCGGGGAGCTGTTTTTT; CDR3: CASSTTTGDLAGELFF
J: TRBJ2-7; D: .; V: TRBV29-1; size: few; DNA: TGCAGCGTGGATGACAGCTACGAGCAGTACTTC; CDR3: CSVDDSYEQYF
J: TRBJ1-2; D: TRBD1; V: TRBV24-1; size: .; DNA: TGTGCCACCAGTGGCGGGACAGGGGGGCCCTATGGCTACACCTTC; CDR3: CATSGGTGGPYGYTF
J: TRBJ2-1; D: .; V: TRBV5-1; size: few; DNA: TGCGCCAGCAGCCCCGGCTTCGGCAATGAGCAGTTCTTC; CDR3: CASSPGFGNEQFF
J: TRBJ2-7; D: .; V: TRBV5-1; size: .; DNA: TGCGCCAGCAGCTTGTCCGCAAGCTCCTACGAGCAGTACTTC; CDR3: CASSLSASSYEQYF
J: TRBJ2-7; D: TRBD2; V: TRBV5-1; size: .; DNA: TGCGCCAGCAGGCTTACTAGCGGGAGCTCGTACGAGCAGTACTTC; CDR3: CASRLTSGSSYEQYF
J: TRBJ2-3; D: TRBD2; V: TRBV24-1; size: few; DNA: TGTGCCACCTCAGCCCCCCCGGGACTAGCGGGAGTCCTGCCAGATACGCAGTATTTT; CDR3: CATSAPPGLAGVLPDTQYF
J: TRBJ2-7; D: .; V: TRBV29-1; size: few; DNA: TGCAGCGTGGGACGGGAGACCTCTACCGAGCAGTACTTC; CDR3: CSVGRETSTEQYF
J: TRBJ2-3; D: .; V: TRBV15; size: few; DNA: TGTGCCACCAGCAGAGGAACGGGACTGAGCACAGATACGCAGTATTTT; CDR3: CATSRGTGLSTDTQYF
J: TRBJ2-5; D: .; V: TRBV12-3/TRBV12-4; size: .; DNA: TGTGCCAGCAGCCCGCTTTCGGGTGAAAGGGAGACCCAGTACTTC; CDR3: CASSPLSGERETQYF
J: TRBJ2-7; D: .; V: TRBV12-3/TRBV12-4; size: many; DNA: TGTGCCAGCAGCTCCGGGGTAATACGCGAGCAGTACTTC; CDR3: CASSSGVIREQYF
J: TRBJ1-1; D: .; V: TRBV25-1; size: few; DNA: TGTGCCAGCAGTGAACAGAGCATGAACACTGAAGCTTTCTTT; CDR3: CASSEQSMNTEAFF
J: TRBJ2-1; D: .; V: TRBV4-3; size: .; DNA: TGCGCCTGCAGCCAAGAGGGCTGGGATGAGCAGTTCTTC; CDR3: CACSQEGWDEQFF
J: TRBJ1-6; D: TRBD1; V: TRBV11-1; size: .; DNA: TGTGCCAGCAGCTTCAACCCAAGACAGGGCTCCTATAATTCACCCCTCCACTTT; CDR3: CASSFNPRQGSYNSPLHF
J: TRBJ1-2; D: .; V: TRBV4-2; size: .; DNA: TGTGCCAGCAGTCGTCGGGTCGACTATGGCTACACCTTC; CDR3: CASSRRVDYGYTF
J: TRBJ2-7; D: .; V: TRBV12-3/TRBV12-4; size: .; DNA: TGTGCCAGCAGTACCCAACAGGGCTTCGAGCAGTACTTC; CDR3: CASSTQQGFEQYF
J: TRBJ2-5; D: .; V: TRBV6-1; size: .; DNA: TGTGCCAGCTCCGTTCTCAGCGACCTAGAGACCCAGTACTTC; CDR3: CASSVLSDLETQYF
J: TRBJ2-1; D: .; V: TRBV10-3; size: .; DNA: TGTGCCACCCTGCGGGCTAGCGAGTATAATGAGCAGTTCTTC; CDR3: CATLRASEYNEQFF
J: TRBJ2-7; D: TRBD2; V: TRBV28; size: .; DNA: TGTGCCAGCAGCACCCCCATGGCGGGGGGCGAGCAGTACTTC; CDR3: CASSTPMAGGEQYF
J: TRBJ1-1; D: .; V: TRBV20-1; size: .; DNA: TGCAGTGCTAGAGGACCTACAGGGATCGGTGAAGCTTTCTTT; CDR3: CSARGPTGIGEAFF
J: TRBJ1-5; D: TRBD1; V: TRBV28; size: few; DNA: TGTGCCAGCAGTTGGGGACAGGGCATTAATCAGCCCCAGCATTTT; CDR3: CASSWGQGINQPQHF
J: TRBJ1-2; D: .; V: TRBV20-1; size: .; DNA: TGCTGTGCTAGAGGGCACGCCTATGGCTACACCTTC; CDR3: CCARGHAYGYTF
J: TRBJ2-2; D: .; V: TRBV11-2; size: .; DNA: TGTGCCAGCAGCTTAGATAGGGCAGCCGGGGAGCTGTTTTTT; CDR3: CASSLDRAAGELFF
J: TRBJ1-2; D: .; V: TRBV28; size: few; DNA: TGTGCCAGCAGCTCCGGATCGCAGGGTGATGGCTACACCTTC; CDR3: CASSSGSQGDGYTF
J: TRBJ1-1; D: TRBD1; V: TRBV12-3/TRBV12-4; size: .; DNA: TGTGCCAGCAGCCCGACAGGGAGGAAGACTGAAGCTTTCTTT; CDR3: CASSPTGRKTEAFF
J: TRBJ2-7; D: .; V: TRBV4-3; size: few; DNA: TGCGCCAGCAGCCAAGATTTCCTAGGGGACTCCTACGAGCAGTACTTC; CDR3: CASSQDFLGDSYEQYF
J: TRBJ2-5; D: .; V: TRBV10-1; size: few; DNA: TGCGCCAGCAGTGTGGACGGCCAAGAGACCCAGTACTTC; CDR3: CASSVDGQETQYF
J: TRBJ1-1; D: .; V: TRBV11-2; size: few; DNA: TGTGCCAGCAGCTTACTAGGAGGGGCGGCTTTCTTT; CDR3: CASSLLGGAAFF
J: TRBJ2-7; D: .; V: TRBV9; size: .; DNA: TGTGCCAGCAGCGCGAACACCTGGGACGAGCAGTACTTC; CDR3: CASSANTWDEQYF
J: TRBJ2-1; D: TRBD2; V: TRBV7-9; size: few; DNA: TGTGCCAGCAGCTCCAGAAGCGGGGGGTCCTACAATGAGCAGTTCTTC; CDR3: CASSSRSGGSYNEQFF
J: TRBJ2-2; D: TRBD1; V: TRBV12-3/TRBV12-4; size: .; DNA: TGTGCCAGCAGCCGCGACAGGGGTTACACCGGGGAGCTGTTTTTT; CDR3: CASSRDRGYTGELFF
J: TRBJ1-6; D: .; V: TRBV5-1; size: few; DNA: TGCGCCAGCAGCTTGGACTTGGGACTTATTAATTCACCCCTCCACTTT; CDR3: CASSLDLGLINSPLHF
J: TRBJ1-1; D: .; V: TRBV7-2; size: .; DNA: TGTGCCAGCAGCTTAGAAGCAGGGCTCACTGAAGCTTTCTTT; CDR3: CASSLEAGLTEAFF
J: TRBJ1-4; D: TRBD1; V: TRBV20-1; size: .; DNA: TGCAGTGCTAGACAGGGGGCAGCTAATGAAAAACTGTTTTTT; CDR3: CSARQGAANEKLFF
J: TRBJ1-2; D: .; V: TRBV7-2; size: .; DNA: TGTGCCAGCAGCCCACGGGCCAGAGAGGGCTACACCTTC; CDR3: CASSPRAREGYTF
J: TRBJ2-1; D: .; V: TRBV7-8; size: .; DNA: TGTGCCAGCAGCTTAGGAACCTCGACGGGTGAGCAGTTCTTC; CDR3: CASSLGTSTGEQFF
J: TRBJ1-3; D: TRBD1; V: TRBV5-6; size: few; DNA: TGTGCCAGCAGCTTCGGGACAGCTGGAAACACCATATATTTT; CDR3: CASSFGTAGNTIYF
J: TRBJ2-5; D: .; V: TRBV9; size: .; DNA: TGTGCCAGCAGCGTAGGACAGAATCAAGAGACCCAGTACTTC; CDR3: CASSVGQNQETQYF
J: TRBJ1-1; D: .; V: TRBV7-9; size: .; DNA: TGTGCCAGCGGGATGGGGGGGAACACTGAAGCTTTCTTT; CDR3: CASGMGGNTEAFF
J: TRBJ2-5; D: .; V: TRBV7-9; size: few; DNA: TGTGCCAGCAGCTTAACAGGGGAGGGGGAGACCCAGTACTTC; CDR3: CASSLTGEGETQYF